These T cell receptor beta chains were read from a single sample in a study of cytomegalovirus exposure and HLA in healthy donors. Produced via immunoSEQ multiplex PCR; TCRdb's table is partial and in-frame only. This sample lists over 150,000 clones; its ten largest clones have roughly 0.7%. The specimen was PBMCs. The receptors originated from a boy aged 5-17 years in good health and CMV-seronegative. Both conserved end residues are part of each CDR3. The D gene is left open where the match is weak.

>TRBJ1-2|NA|TRBV30
TGTGCCTGGAGTGTAGGAGGGGCCGACTATGGCTACACCTTC
CAWSVGGADYGYTF
>TRBJ2-7|TRBD2|TRBV11-2
TGTGCCAGCAGCTTAGTAGGGACTAGCGGGGGCCGGACCTCCTACGAGCAGTACTTC
CASSLVGTSGGRTSYEQYF
>TRBJ2-7|NA|TRBV27
TGTGCCAGCAGACAAAACCTTAGGGGGACCCGTACCTACGAGCAGTACTTC
CASRQNLRGTRTYEQYF
>TRBJ1-2|TRBD1|TRBV28
TGTGCCAGCAGTCCAGGGGGCGTATGGTACTATGGCTACACCTTC
CASSPGGVWYYGYTF
>TRBJ2-7|NA|TRBV19
TGTGCCAGTAGTTGGGGCTCCTACTACGAGCAGTACTTC
CASSWGSYYEQYF
>TRBJ1-1|NA|TRBV7-9
TGTGCCAGCAGCTTGGGCAGGGCCGGCACTGAAGCTTTCTTT
CASSLGRAGTEAFF
>TRBJ2-3|TRBD1|TRBV6-5
TGTGCCAGCAGCCGGGGACAGGGGACAGATACGCAGTATTTT
CASSRGQGTDTQYF
>TRBJ2-7|TRBD1|TRBV5-1
TGCGCCAGCAGCCCCCTCCCGCCGGGACAGGGGGGCTACGAGCAGTACTTC
CASSPLPPGQGGYEQYF
>TRBJ2-3|TRBD2|TRBV9
TGTGCCAGCAGCCTCACCCAGACTAGCGGGAGCACAGATACGCAGTATTTT
CASSLTQTSGSTDTQYF
>TRBJ1-2|NA|TRBV30
TGTGCCTGGTCCCCGGAGGTGGGGGACTGGGGCTACACCTTC
CAWSPEVGDWGYTF
>TRBJ1-5|TRBD1|TRBV19
TGTGTCAGTAGTATTCGACAGGGGGCAAGCAATCAGCCCCAGCATTTT
CVSSIRQGASNQPQHF
>TRBJ1-2|TRBD1|TRBV13
TGTGCCAGCAGCCCATACCTGGACAGGGGCTATGGCTACACCTTC
CASSPYLDRGYGYTF
>TRBJ1-1|NA|TRBV15
TGTGCCACCAGCAGTACCGGGGGGGATACTGAAGCTTTCTTT
CATSSTGGDTEAFF
>TRBJ1-1|TRBD1|TRBV6-1
TGTGCCAGCAGTGATCCCGGGACAGGGAGCAAGGGGAAAGCTTTCTTT
CASSDPGTGSKGKAFF
>TRBJ2-7|TRBD1|TRBV10-3
TGTGCCATCAGTGACGGACAGGGCACCTACGAGCAGTACTTC
CAISDGQGTYEQYF
>TRBJ2-5|TRBD2|TRBV7-6
TGTGCCAGCAGCGTGACTAGCGGGGGACAAGAGACCCAGTACTTC
CASSVTSGGQETQYF
>TRBJ2-2|NA|TRBV19
TGTGCCAGTAGTGCCGACAGGTACGACACCGGGGAGCTGTTTTTT
CASSADRYDTGELFF